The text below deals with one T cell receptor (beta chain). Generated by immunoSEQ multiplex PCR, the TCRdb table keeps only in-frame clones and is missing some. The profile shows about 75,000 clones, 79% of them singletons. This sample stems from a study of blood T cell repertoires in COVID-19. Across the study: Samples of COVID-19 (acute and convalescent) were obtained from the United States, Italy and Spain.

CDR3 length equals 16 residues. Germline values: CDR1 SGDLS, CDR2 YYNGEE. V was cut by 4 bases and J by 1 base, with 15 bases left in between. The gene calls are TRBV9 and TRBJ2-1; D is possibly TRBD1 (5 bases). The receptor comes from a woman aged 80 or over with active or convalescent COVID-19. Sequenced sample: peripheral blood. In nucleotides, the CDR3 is TGTGCCAGCAGCCCTCAGGGTGGGTTATCCTACAATGAGCAGTTCTTC. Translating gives CASSPQGGLSYNEQFF.